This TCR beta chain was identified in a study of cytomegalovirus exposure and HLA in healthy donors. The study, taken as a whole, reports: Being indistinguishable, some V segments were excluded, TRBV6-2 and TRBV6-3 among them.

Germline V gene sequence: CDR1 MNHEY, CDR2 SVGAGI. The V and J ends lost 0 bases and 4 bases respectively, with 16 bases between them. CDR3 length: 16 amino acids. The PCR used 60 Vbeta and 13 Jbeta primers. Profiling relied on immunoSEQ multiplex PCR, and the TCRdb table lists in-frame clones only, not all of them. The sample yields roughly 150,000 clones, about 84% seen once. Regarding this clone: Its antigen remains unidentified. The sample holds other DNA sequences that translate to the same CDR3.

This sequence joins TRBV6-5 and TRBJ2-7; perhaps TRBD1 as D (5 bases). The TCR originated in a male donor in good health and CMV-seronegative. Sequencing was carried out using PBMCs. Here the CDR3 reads CASSYSAGPSSYEQYF. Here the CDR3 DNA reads TGTGCCAGCAGTTACTCCGCAGGGCCCTCATCTTACGAGCAGTACTTC.